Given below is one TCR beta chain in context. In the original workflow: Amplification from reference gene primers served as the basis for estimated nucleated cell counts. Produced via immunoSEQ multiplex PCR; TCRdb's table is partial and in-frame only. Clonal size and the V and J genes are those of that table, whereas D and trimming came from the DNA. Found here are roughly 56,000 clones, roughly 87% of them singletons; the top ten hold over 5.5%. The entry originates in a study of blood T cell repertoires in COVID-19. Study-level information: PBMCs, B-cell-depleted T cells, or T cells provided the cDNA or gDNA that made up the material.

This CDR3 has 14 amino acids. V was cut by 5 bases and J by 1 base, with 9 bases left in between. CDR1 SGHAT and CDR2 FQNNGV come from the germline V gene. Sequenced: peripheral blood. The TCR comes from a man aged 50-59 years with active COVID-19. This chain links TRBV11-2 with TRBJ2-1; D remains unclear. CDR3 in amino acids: CASSLSRSYNEQFF. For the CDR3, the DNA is TGTGCCAGCAGCCTCAGTCGTTCCTACAATGAGCAGTTCTTC.